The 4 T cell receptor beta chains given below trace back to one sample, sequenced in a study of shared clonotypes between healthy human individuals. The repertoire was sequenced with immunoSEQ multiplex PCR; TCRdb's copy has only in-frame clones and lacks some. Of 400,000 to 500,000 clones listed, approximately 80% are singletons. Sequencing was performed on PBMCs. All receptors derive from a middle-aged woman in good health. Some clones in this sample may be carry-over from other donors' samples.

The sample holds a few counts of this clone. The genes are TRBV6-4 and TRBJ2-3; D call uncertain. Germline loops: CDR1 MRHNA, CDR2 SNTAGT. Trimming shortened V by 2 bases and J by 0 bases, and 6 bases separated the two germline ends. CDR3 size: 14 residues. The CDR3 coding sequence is TGTGCCAGCAGTGACCGTGGTAGCACAGATACGCAGTATTTT. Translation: CASSDRGSTDTQYF.

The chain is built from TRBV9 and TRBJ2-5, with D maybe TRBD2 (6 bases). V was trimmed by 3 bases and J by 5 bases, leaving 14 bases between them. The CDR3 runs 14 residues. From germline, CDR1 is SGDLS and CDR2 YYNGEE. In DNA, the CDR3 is TGTGCCAGCAGCGAAGGGACTTGGGCGGAGACCCAGTACTTC. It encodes CASSEGTWAETQYF.

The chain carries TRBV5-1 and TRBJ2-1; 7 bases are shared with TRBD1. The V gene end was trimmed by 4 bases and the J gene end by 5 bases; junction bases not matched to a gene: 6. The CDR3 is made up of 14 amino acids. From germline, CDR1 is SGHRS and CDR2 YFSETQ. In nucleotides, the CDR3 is TGCGCCAGCAGCGTACAGGGGATCGACAATGAGCAGTTCTTC. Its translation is CASSVQGIDNEQFF.

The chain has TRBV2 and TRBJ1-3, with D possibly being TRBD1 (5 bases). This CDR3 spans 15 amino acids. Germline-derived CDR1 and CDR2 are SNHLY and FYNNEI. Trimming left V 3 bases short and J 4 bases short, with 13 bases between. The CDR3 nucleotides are TGTGCCAGCAGTGAGAAAGGAGGGGAAGGAAACACCATATATTTT. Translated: CASSEKGGEGNTIYF.